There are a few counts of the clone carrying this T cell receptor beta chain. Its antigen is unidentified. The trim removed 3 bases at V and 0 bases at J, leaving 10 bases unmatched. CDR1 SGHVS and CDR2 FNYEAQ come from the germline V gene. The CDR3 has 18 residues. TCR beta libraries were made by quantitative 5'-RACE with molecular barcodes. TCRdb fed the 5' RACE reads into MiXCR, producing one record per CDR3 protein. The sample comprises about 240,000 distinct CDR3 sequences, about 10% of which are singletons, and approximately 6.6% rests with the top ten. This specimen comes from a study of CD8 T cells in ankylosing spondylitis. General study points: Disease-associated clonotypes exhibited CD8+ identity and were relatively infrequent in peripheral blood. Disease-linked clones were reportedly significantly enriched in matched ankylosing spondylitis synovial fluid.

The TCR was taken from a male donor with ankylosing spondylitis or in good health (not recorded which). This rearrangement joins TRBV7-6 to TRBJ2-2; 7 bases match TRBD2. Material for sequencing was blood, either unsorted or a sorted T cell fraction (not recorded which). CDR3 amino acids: CASSLAPGGITNTGELFF. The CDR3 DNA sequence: TGTGCCAGCAGCTTGGCCCCGGGGGGAATTACGAACACCGGGGAGCTGTTTTTT. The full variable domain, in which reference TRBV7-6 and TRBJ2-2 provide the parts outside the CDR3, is GAGVSQSPRYKVTKRGQDVALRCDPISGHVSLYWYRQALGQGPEFLTYFNYEAQQDKSGLPNDRFSAERPEGSISTLTIQRTEQRDSAMYRCASSLAPGGITNTGELFFGEGSRLTVL.